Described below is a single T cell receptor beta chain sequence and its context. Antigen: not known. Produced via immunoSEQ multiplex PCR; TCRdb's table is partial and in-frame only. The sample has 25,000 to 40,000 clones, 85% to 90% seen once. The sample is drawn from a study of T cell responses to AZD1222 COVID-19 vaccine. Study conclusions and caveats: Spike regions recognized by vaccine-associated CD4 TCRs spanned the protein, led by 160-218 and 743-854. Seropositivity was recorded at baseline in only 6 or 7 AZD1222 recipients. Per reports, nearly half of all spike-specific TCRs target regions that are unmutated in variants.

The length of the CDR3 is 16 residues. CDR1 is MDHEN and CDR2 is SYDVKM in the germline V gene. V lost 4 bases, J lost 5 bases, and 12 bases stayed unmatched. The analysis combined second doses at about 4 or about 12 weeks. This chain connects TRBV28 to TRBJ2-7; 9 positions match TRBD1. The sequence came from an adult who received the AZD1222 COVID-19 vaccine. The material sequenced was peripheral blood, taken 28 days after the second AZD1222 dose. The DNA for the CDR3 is TGTGCCAGCAGTTCCGAGCATAGGACAGGGGTAAACGAGCAGTACTTC. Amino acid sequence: CASSSEHRTGVNEQYF.